The clone carrying this T cell receptor beta chain has a handful of counts. The data were obtained in a study of patients and donors after allogeneic stem cell transplantation. TCRdb redid the calling of the RT-PCR reads with MiXCR, one entry per CDR3 protein. This sample has approximately 210,000 distinct CDR3 sequences; roughly 40% occur once, and the top ten carry about 30%. Germline loops: CDR1 LNHNV, CDR2 YYDKDF (reference sequence). This CDR3 region has 16 residues. The V end lost 0 bases, the J end lost 6 bases, and 17 bases lay between the germline ends. The chain combines TRBV15 with TRBJ1-2, with D possibly matching TRBD1 (6 bases). This clonotype was sampled from a human donor who was either an allogeneic HSCT recipient or a stem cell or donor lymphocyte infusion donor (not recorded which). It is not recorded whose cells these are; they may come from a transplant donor. Sequencing was performed on blood, either unsorted or a sorted T cell fraction (not recorded which). Here the CDR3 DNA reads TGTGCCACCAGCAGAGATGGGGAACGGACAGTGAATGGCTACACCTTC. It specifies CATSRDGERTVNGYTF.